This TCR beta chain was captured by sequencing in a study of cytomegalovirus exposure and HLA in healthy donors. On the study more broadly: One earlier analysis, a look at around 180 million T cells, found some 100 million unique TCR beta sequences.

About this clone itself: Its antigen is currently unknown.

A multiplex PCR was run with 60 Vbeta primers and 13 Jbeta primers. The data were produced by immunoSEQ multiplex PCR, yet TCRdb's version contains in-frame clones alone and is incomplete. The sample consists of 90,000 to 150,000 clones, around 77% of them appearing once. Study observations and caveats: It was reported that the classifier diagnosed cytomegalovirus status with high specificity and sensitivity in both the original and validation cohorts.

The CDR3 consists of 13 residues. The ends lost 8 bases at V and 3 bases at J; junction bases unmatched: 4. Germline CDR1 is SGHTA and CDR2 is FQGNSA. The TCR was taken from a man between 40 and 49 years old in good health and CMV-seropositive. This chain joins TRBV7-2 and TRBJ2-3; TRBD1 matches 8 bases. Input material: PBMCs. The CDR3 DNA sequence: TGTGCCAGCTCGAGACAGGGGACAGATACGCAGTATTTT. It specifies CASSRQGTDTQYF. The full variable domain, with the rest looked up from reference TRBV7-2 and TRBJ2-3, is GAGVSQSPSNKVTEKGKDVELRCDPISGHTALYWYRQSLGQGLEFLIYFQGNSAPDKSGLPSDRFSAERTGGSVSTLTIQRTQQEDSAVYLCASSRQGTDTQYFGPGTRLTVL.